The next 28 T cell receptor beta chains were all read from a single sample in a study of blood T cells in healthy people across ages. A J-beta primer mix and a sample-barcoded 5' primer were used in a second PCR of about 7 to 12 cycles. Each CDR3 protein gets one entry after TCRdb re-called the 5' RACE reads with MiXCR. The profile shows about 720,000 distinct CDR3 sequences, around a quarter of them singletons. The sample also formed part of further work on T cells of mothers and their children.

Sequenced input: blood. Receptors originate from a boy aged 5-17 years in good health.

This clonotype was seen at least ten times. The rearrangement joins TRBV4-3 to TRBJ2-2; 7 nucleotides align to TRBD1. CDR1 and CDR2 (germline): LGHNA, YSLEER. This CDR3 spans 16 amino acids. V shed 3 bases, J shed 1 base, and the junction held 5 bases outside the gene matches. The CDR3 loop is CASSQIRDRNTGELFF. The CDR3 DNA follows: TGCGCCAGCAGCCAGATCAGGGACAGGAACACCGGGGAGCTGTTTTTT.

The gene calls are TRBV29-1 and TRBJ2-6, with D possibly being TRBD1 or TRBD2 (5 bases each). The CDR3 spans 14 residues. Germline V CDR1 and CDR2: SQVTM, ANQGSEA. Trimming pared 5 bases from V and 1 base from J, leaving 9 bases between. DNA of the CDR3: TGCAGCGTTATAGAGGGGTCTGGGGCCAACGTCCTGACTTTC. Its translation: CSVIEGSGANVLTF.

This clonotype showed up just a few times. This chain joins TRBV20-1 and TRBJ1-1, with D possibly TRBD1 on 6 matching bases. Trimming removed 0 bases from V and 3 bases from J, with 20 bases in between. The germline gives CDR1 DFQATT, CDR2 SNEGSKA (reference sequence). The CDR3 runs to 17 residues. The CDR3 protein is CSARDRAGRGSYTEAFF. In nucleotides, the CDR3 is TGCAGTGCTAGAGATAGGGCCGGGAGGGGGAGCTACACTGAAGCTTTCTTT.

The CDR3 DNA reads TGTGCCACCAGTGACTCCCTGGATTCGAACACCGGGGAGCTGTTTTTT. Protein: CATSDSLDSNTGELFF. The chain joins TRBV24-1 to TRBJ2-2, with unresolved D. V lost 4 bases to trimming and J lost 0 bases, with 11 bases between them. CDR1 is KGHDR, CDR2 SFDVKD, per germline. CDR3 size: 16 residues.

J is TRBJ2-1 and V is TRBV7-9; the D gene is possibly TRBD2 (5 bases). CDR3 length equals 15 residues. Trimming took off 5 bases at V and 6 bases at J, with 17 bases between the two ends. From germline, CDR1 is SEHNR and CDR2 FQNEAQ (reference sequence). The CDR3 loop reads CASSPPWGVANEQFF. In DNA form, the CDR3 reads TGTGCCAGCAGCCCCCCCTGGGGAGTGGCCAATGAGCAGTTCTTC.

The chain links TRBV6-5 to TRBJ2-5; tentative D call: TRBD1 (5 bases). The CDR3 is 18 amino acids. The V gene's germline CDR1 is MNHEY and CDR2 SVGAGI. V lost 2 bases and J 4 bases, leaving 23 bases between the germline ends. This chain's CDR3 is CASSYMIAVRQGRETQYF. The DNA for the CDR3 is TGTGCCAGCAGTTACATGATTGCGGTTCGGCAGGGTAGAGAGACCCAGTACTTC.

This chain links TRBV21-1 with TRBJ2-5; TRBD1 is the table's D call, not checked against the DNA. TRBV21-1 is a recognized pseudogene. The CDR3 loop spans 17 amino acids. CDR3 protein: CASSKDLRDIDRYELYF. For the CDR3, the DNA is TGTGCCAGCAGCAAAGACCTCCGGGACATCGACCGGTACGAGCTGTACTTC.

The chain has TRBV29-1 and TRBJ2-7; D is ambiguous. The DNA end favors TRBJ2-1, so the J call may be wrong. Germline V lookup: CDR1 SQVTM, CDR2 ANQGSEA. The CDR3 totals 11 residues. In DNA, the CDR3 is TGCAGCGGAACTCTACTTAATGAGCAGTTCTTC. Translation: CSGTLLNEQFF.

In this sample, this clonotype turned up a few times. The V and J genes are TRBV20-1 and TRBJ1-6, with D unclear. CDR3 size: 14 residues. V shed 0 bases and J shed 8 bases, with 11 bases lying between them. Germline loops: CDR1 DFQATT, CDR2 SNEGSKA (reference sequence). The CDR3 sequence: CSARDRQVHSPLHF. The CDR3 DNA is TGCAGTGCTAGAGATCGCCAGGTTCATTCACCCCTCCACTTT.

The chain has TRBV20-1 and TRBJ1-1; D perhaps matches TRBD1 (5 bases). Trimming left V 5 bases short and J 0 bases short, with 16 bases between. CDR1 and CDR2 from the germline V gene are DFQATT and SNEGSKA (reference sequence). The length of the CDR3 is 15 residues. CDR3 DNA: TGCAGTGCTCGCATAACCGGGACCCTGAACACTGAAGCTTTCTTT. This gives the protein CSARITGTLNTEAFF.

The rearrangement joins TRBV5-1 to TRBJ2-3; D uncertain. CDR3 length: 14 amino acids. V was trimmed by 1 base and J by 6 bases, leaving 12 bases between them. From germline, CDR1 is SGHRS and CDR2 YFSETQ. The CDR3 sequence is CASSLTFLTDTQYF. The CDR3 DNA reads TGCGCCAGCAGCTTGACTTTCTTGACGGATACGCAGTATTTT.

The chain carries TRBV12-3 or TRBV12-4 and TRBJ2-5; 7 bases align to TRBD2. V dropped 1 base and J dropped 0; count of bases not matched to a gene: 5. The CDR3 sequence is 16 residues long. CDR3 bases: TGTGCCAGCAGTTTAGGGCCAGCGGGGTACCAAGAGACCCAGTACTTC. This gives the protein CASSLGPAGYQETQYF.

This clonotype was seen a few times. V and J are TRBV29-1 and TRBJ1-1; D uncertain. Trimming removed 4 bases from V and 1 base from J, with 10 bases in between. Germline V lookup: CDR1 SQVTM, CDR2 ANQGSEA. The CDR3 runs to 13 residues. CDR3 in DNA: TGCAGCGTTGGGCGGTGGGAGAACACTGAAGCTTTCTTT. It yields the protein CSVGRWENTEAFF. The full variable domain, in which reference TRBV29-1 and TRBJ1-1 provide the parts outside the CDR3, is SAVISQKPSRDICQRGTSLTIQCQVDSQVTMMFWYRQQPGQSLTLIATANQGSEATYESGFVIDKFPISRPNLTFSTLTVSNMSPEDSSIYLCSVGRWENTEAFFGQGTRLTVV.

The chain employs TRBV20-1 and TRBJ2-7; TRBD1 matches at 7 bases. The germline V gene encodes CDR1 DFQATT and CDR2 SNEGSKA (reference sequence). The CDR3 extends over 14 amino acids. Trimming took 5 bases from V and 0 from J; bases not matched to a gene: 7. The CDR3 loop is CSALGTASSYEQYF. CDR3 in DNA: TGCAGTGCTTTAGGGACAGCTAGCTCCTACGAGCAGTACTTC.

In this sample, this clonotype turned up a few times. The chain has TRBV9 and TRBJ1-5, with 9 bases fitting TRBD1. Germline assignment: CDR1 SGDLS and CDR2 YYNGEE. Losses at the gene ends were 3 bases for V and 4 bases for J; bases not matched to a gene: 5. The CDR3 covers 15 residues. The CDR3 sequence: CASSAGQGLNQPQHF. The CDR3, as DNA: TGTGCCAGCAGCGCAGGACAGGGGTTGAATCAGCCCCAGCATTTT. The entire variable domain, with the rest obtained from reference TRBV9 and TRBJ1-5, is as follows: DSGVTQTPKHLITATGQRVTLRCSPRSGDLSVYWYQQSLDQGLQFLIQYYNGEERAKGNILERFSAQQFPDLHSELNLSSLELGDSALYFCASSAGQGLNQPQHFGDGTRLSIL.

The chain links TRBV12-3 or TRBV12-4 to TRBJ2-4; 7 bases are a match to TRBD2. The CDR3 has 18 residues. V lost 1 base to trimming and J lost 3 bases; unmatched junction nucleotides: 12. The CDR3 sequence is CASSLGGTDSGLKNIQYF. The CDR3 DNA sequence: TGTGCCAGCAGTTTAGGGGGGACTGATAGCGGGCTCAAAAACATTCAGTACTTC.

In its sample, this clonotype was seen once. The chain employs TRBV7-2 and TRBJ2-1; D may be TRBD1 (5 bases). The V gene's germline CDR1 is SGHTA and CDR2 FQGNSA. The germline V and J ends were trimmed by 5 bases and 8 bases, with 25 bases remaining between them. This CDR3 is 17 amino acids long. The CDR3 DNA reads TGTGCCAGCAGCACCTATCCAGGGAAGGGCACTAACCATGAGCAGTTCTTC. This translates into CASSTYPGKGTNHEQFF. Supplemented by reference TRBV7-2 and TRBJ2-1, the full variable domain reads GAGVSQSPSNKVTEKGKDVELRCDPISGHTALYWYRQSLGQGLEFLIYFQGNSAPDKSGLPSDRFSAERTGGSVSTLTIQRTQQEDSAVYLCASSTYPGKGTNHEQFFGPGTRLTVL.

The chain recombines TRBV5-6 with TRBJ2-7; tentative D call: TRBD2 (6 bases). Germline CDR1 SGHDT, CDR2 YYEEEE. The CDR3 sequence is 15 residues long. The V gene lost 4 bases and the J gene lost 0 bases, with 14 bases spanning the gap. The CDR3 is CASSGSSANSYEQYF. For the CDR3, the DNA is TGTGCCAGCAGCGGATCTAGCGCAAACTCCTACGAGCAGTACTTC.

This clonotype has a count of ten or more. The chain uses TRBV20-1 and TRBJ2-1, with a tentative D call TRBD2 (5 bases). Trimming removed 6 bases at V and 4 bases at J, with 19 bases between. Germline lookup yields CDR1 DFQATT and CDR2 SNEGSKA (reference sequence). This CDR3 is built from 15 residues. CDR3 amino acids: CSARRRAGPYNEQFF. The CDR3 coding sequence is TGCAGTGCCCGACGACGGGCGGGCCCTTACAATGAGCAGTTCTTC.

This clonotype was recorded a few times. The chain employs TRBV25-1 and TRBJ2-2, with TRBD1 matching over 9 bases. After removal of 2 bases from V and 3 bases from J, the junction contained 1 base not matched to a gene. The CDR3 covers 15 residues. Germline loops: CDR1 MGHDK, CDR2 SYGVNS. The CDR3 coding sequence is TGTGCCAGCAGTGAAGGACAGGGGTACACCGGGGAGCTGTTTTTT. Its protein is CASSEGQGYTGELFF.

This clonotype occurred a few times. This chain joins TRBV7-2 and TRBJ2-5; 7 positions agree with TRBD1. The ends lost 5 bases at V and 4 bases at J; junction bases unmatched: 7. Germline-derived CDR1 and CDR2 are SGHTA and FQGNSA. The CDR3 is 14 amino acids. CDR3 in amino acids: CASSPTGVGETQYF. The CDR3 bases are TGTGCCAGCAGCCCCACAGGGGTCGGAGAGACCCAGTACTTC.

This clonotype was picked up a small number of times. CDR3 DNA sequence: TGTGCCAGCAGTCGGGCCCGGGGACAGGGCTCCTACGAGCAGTACTTC. The encoded protein is CASSRARGQGSYEQYF. The chain combines TRBV6-2 or TRBV6-3 with TRBJ2-5; TRBD1 matches 9 bases. The J call may be wrong; the DNA end is better matched by TRBJ2-7. This CDR3 comprises 16 residues. Germline CDR1 MNHEY, CDR2 SVGEGT.

This clonotype was seen just once. The V call is TRBV6-1, the J call TRBJ2-3; 13 nucleotides align to TRBD2. This CDR3 is 15 amino acids long. J gave up 7 bases and V 7 bases, and 8 bases lay outside the gene matches. CDR1 is MNHNS and CDR2 is SASEGT in the germline V gene. The CDR3 is CASKRTSGSGNTQYF. The CDR3 DNA sequence: TGTGCCAGCAAACGGACTAGCGGGAGTGGGAATACGCAGTATTTT.

The rearrangement uses TRBV4-3 and TRBJ1-4, with 9 bases identical to TRBD1. Germline trimming cut 8 bases from V and 5 bases from J; bases unmatched to any gene: 15. Germline CDR1 LGHNA, CDR2 YSLEER. The CDR3 covers 17 residues. CDR3 coding DNA: TGCGCCAGCGCCTCCGTCTGGGATACAGGGGGCAATGAAAAACTGTTTTTT. Translation gives CASASVWDTGGNEKLFF.

This clonotype has more than one count but fewer than ten. DNA of the CDR3: TGCGCCAGCAGCCAAGCTGTGGGGGACAGTTCCTACGAGCAGTACTTC. It yields the protein CASSQAVGDSSYEQYF. The chain links TRBV4-1 to TRBJ2-1, with 7 bases that match TRBD1. The DNA matches TRBJ2-7 better at its end, which makes the J call doubtful. The CDR3 spans 16 residues. Germline CDR1 is MGHRA and CDR2 is YSYEKL.

The chain links TRBV12-3 or TRBV12-4 to TRBJ2-5; 8 bases align to TRBD1. The J call may be mistaken, given a closer DNA end match to TRBJ2-7. CDR3 length: 15 residues. As DNA, the CDR3 is TGTGCCAGCAGCGAGCAGGGGGCCATCTTTCACGAGCAGTACTTC. This sequence encodes CASSEQGAIFHEQYF.

The chain links TRBV20-1 to TRBJ1-2, with 9 bases matching TRBD1. V lost 0 bases and J lost 5; bases outside the gene matches: 10. Looked up from germline, CDR1 is DFQATT and CDR2 is SNEGSKA (reference sequence). CDR3 length: 16 amino acids. CDR3 loop: CSARDLGTGLKYGYTF. CDR3 coding DNA: TGCAGTGCTAGAGATTTAGGGACAGGGCTCAAGTATGGCTACACCTTC.

This clonotype was detected only a few times. The chain is built from TRBV20-1 and TRBJ2-3; 13 bases match TRBD2. CDR1 DFQATT and CDR2 SNEGSKA come from the germline V gene (reference sequence). Germline trimming cut 6 bases from V and 3 bases from J; bases unmatched to any gene: 3. The CDR3 has 14 amino acids. This CDR3 reads CSATSGRVTDTQYF. DNA for the CDR3: TGCAGTGCAACTAGCGGGAGGGTAACAGATACGCAGTATTTT.